The clone carrying this TCR beta chain came up a few times. Its antigen remains unidentified. The germline V gene encodes CDR1 SGHTS and CDR2 YDEGEE. V was clipped by 4 bases and J by 4 bases; unmatched bases: 5. The CDR3 has 16 residues. Profiling relied on immunoSEQ multiplex PCR, and the TCRdb table lists in-frame clones only, not all of them. Of about 100,000 clones listed, approximately 89% are singletons. The entry originates in a study of OX40 agonist ivuxolimab in advanced cancers. Across the whole study: Dose-escalation subjects each had hepatocellular carcinoma, melanoma, renal cell or head and neck cancer. With a range of roughly 23 to 79, age averaged approximately 55 years, and around 80% were male.

Study results and limitations: Clonal expansion from baseline to week 6 occurred in both CD4+ and CD8+ T cells.

This TCR was sampled from an adult with an advanced solid tumor such as melanoma, head and neck, liver or kidney cancer. Sample: CD4+ or CD8+ T cells sorted from blood, taken in a trial of the OX40 agonist ivuxolimab. The V and J genes are TRBV5-8 and TRBJ2-6; 10 nucleotides line up with TRBD1. The CDR3 here is CASSPGTGAGANVLTF. Here the CDR3 DNA reads TGTGCCAGCAGCCCCGGGACAGGGGCAGGGGCCAACGTCCTGACTTTC.